The 25 T cell receptor beta chains below come from one sample, sequenced in a study of blood T cell repertoires in COVID-19. Data came from immunoSEQ multiplex PCR; TCRdb stores just in-frame clones and leaves some out. The repertoire holds approximately 160,000 clones, with roughly 84% as singletons. Sequenced: peripheral blood. These receptors were collected from a woman between 55 and 75 years old with COVID-19, enrolled during active disease.

The J gene is TRBJ1-1, the V gene TRBV9; D ambiguous. Looked up from germline, CDR1 is SGDLS and CDR2 is YYNGEE. CDR3 length equals 14 residues. Trimming cost V 8 bases and J 1 base, with 15 bases left between them. The CDR3 here is CASTGNSRNTEAFF. CDR3 coding DNA: TGTGCCAGTACCGGTAACAGCCGGAACACTGAAGCTTTCTTT.

The chain links TRBV6-5 to TRBJ1-5, with D uncertain. From germline, CDR1 is MNHEY and CDR2 SVGAGI. The CDR3 is 12 amino acids. The V end was cut by 7 bases, the J end by 2 bases, with 6 bases between. The CDR3 is CASNGGNQPQHF. The CDR3 DNA follows: TGTGCCAGCAACGGGGGCAATCAGCCCCAGCATTTT.

Points on this clone: Additional DNA sequences in this sample encode the identical CDR3. V is TRBV18 and J is TRBJ2-5, with D perhaps TRBD1 (6 bases). Germline CDR1 KGHSH, CDR2 LQKENI. This CDR3 comprises 13 residues. The V and J ends lost 3 bases and 3 bases respectively, with 8 bases between them. Here the CDR3 DNA reads TGTGCCAGCTCACCGGGACAAGAAGAGACCCAGTACTTC. Translated: CASSPGQEETQYF.

This rearrangement joins TRBV30 to TRBJ2-1, with 12 bases lining up with TRBD2. V trimming: 4 bases; J trimming: 1 base; junction bases outside the gene matches: 5. The CDR3 spans 16 residues. Germline CDR1 GTSNPN, CDR2 SVGIG (reference sequence). The CDR3 nucleotides read TGTGCCTGGACGGTCGGGACTAGCGGGTCCTACAATGAGCAGTTCTTC. Translating it yields CAWTVGTSGSYNEQFF. The full variable domain, its missing parts supplied by reference TRBV30 and TRBJ2-1, is SQTIHQWPATLVQPVGSPLSLECTVEGTSNPNLYWYRQAAGRGLQLLFYSVGIGQISSEVPQNLSASRPQDRQFILSSKKLLLSDSGFYLCAWTVGTSGSYNEQFFGPGTRLTVL.

The rearrangement uses TRBV7-3 and TRBJ2-1, with D perhaps TRBD2 (6 bases). Germline lookup yields CDR1 SGHTA and CDR2 FQGTGA. The CDR3 is 15 amino acids. Trimming took 5 bases from V and 0 from J, leaving 11 bases between them. The CDR3 is CASSRESSSYNEQFF. CDR3 bases: TGTGCCAGCAGCCGGGAGTCGAGCTCCTACAATGAGCAGTTCTTC.

The V call is TRBV2, the J call TRBJ1-2; 7 bases are shared with TRBD1. Germline CDR1 SNHLY, CDR2 FYNNEI. With 5 bases clipped from V and 8 bases from J, the junction kept 5 bases outside the gene matches. The CDR3 is made up of 12 amino acids. The CDR3 DNA sequence: TGTGCCAGCAGTTACAGGGGTTGGGGCTACACCTTC. Protein sequence: CASSYRGWGYTF. Looking up the rest from reference TRBV2 and TRBJ1-2 gives the full variable domain: EPEVTQTPSHQVTQMGQEVILRCVPISNHLYFYWYRQILGQKVEFLVSFYNNEISEKSEIFDDQFSVERPDGSNFTLKIRSTKLEDSAMYFCASSYRGWGYTFGSGTRLTVV.

This chain joins TRBV19 and TRBJ1-5, with unresolved D. The germline V gene has CDR1 LNHDA and CDR2 SQIVND (reference sequence). The CDR3 loop spans 15 amino acids. The ends were cut back, 5 bases at V and 4 bases at J, with 15 bases in the middle. The CDR3 region is CASSFTVAGNQPQHF. As DNA, the CDR3 is TGTGCCAGTAGTTTCACAGTAGCGGGTAATCAGCCCCAGCATTTT.

V and J are TRBV19 and TRBJ1-1; D is perhaps TRBD1 (5 bases). Germline V gene sequence: CDR1 LNHDA, CDR2 SQIVND (reference sequence). V lost 9 bases to trimming and J lost 2 bases, with 13 bases between them. This CDR3 comprises 13 residues. The CDR3 coding sequence is TGTGCCAGCCCGGGGAGGGGAAACACTGAAGCTTTCTTT. Amino acid sequence: CASPGRGNTEAFF. Full variable domain (missing parts from reference TRBV19 and TRBJ1-1): DGGITQSPKYLFRKEGQNVTLSCEQNLNHDAMYWYRQDPGQGLRLIYYSQIVNDFQKGDIAEGYSVSREKKESFPLTVTSAQKNPTAFYLCASPGRGNTEAFFGQGTRLTVV.

V is TRBV18 and J is TRBJ1-2; 11 bases fit TRBD1. The ends lost 0 bases at V and 6 bases at J; junction bases unmatched: 0. The CDR3 is made up of 14 amino acids. The V gene's germline CDR1 is KGHSH and CDR2 LQKENI. CDR3 loop: CASSPPGQGDGYTF. DNA of the CDR3: TGTGCCAGCTCACCACCGGGACAGGGGGATGGCTACACCTTC.

CDR3 sequence reads: CASTTGTATNEKLFF. CDR3 sequence (DNA): TGTGCCAGCACTACGGGGACTGCAACTAATGAAAAACTGTTTTTT. The chain is built from TRBV6-5 and TRBJ1-4; D is perhaps TRBD1 (5 bases). Germline values: CDR1 MNHEY, CDR2 SVGAGI. The CDR3 extends over 15 amino acids. V was cut by 7 bases and J by 0 bases, with 12 bases left in between.

The CDR3 spells CASSQGLTGSTNEKLFF. CDR3 coding DNA: TGTGCCAGCAGCCAAGGTCTGACAGGGTCAACTAATGAAAAACTGTTTTTT. The J gene is TRBJ1-4, the V gene TRBV14; 7 bases align to TRBD1. The V gene's germline CDR1 is SGHDN and CDR2 FVKESK. V lost 1 base to trimming and J lost 0 bases; unmatched junction nucleotides: 5. The CDR3 is made up of 17 amino acids.

The rearrangement links TRBV7-8 to TRBJ1-2; 8 bases are a match to TRBD1. CDR3 length: 16 residues. Germline V gene lookup returns CDR1 SGHVS and CDR2 FQNEAQ. V gave up 10 bases and J gave up 1 base; unmatched junction bases: 14. Written as DNA, the CDR3 is TGTGCCATCGGGGGGTCAGGGGGCGCATATAACTATGGCTACACCTTC. Translating it yields CAIGGSGGAYNYGYTF.

This chain links TRBV3-1 (or the pseudogene TRBV3-2) with TRBJ2-7, with no clear D. V was cut by 3 bases and J by 6 bases, with 9 bases left in between. In germline, CDR1 is LGHDT, CDR2 YNNKEL (reference sequence). The CDR3 totals 12 residues. For the CDR3, the DNA is TGTGCCAGCAGCCACCAGGATCTCGAGCAGTACTTC. Amino acids: CASSHQDLEQYF.

V is TRBV7-3 and J is TRBJ1-6; D is unresolved. Trimming removed 1 base at V and 1 base at J, with 8 bases between. Germline-derived CDR1 and CDR2 are SGHTA and FQGTGA. The CDR3 is 16 amino acids. The CDR3 loop reads CASSLREISYNSPLHF. The CDR3 DNA reads as TGTGCCAGCAGCTTAAGGGAGATTTCCTATAATTCACCCCTCCACTTT.

This clone was picked up one time. The DNA for the CDR3 is TGTGCCAGCAGTCCAGATCTTGCCTATGGCTACACCTTC. This sequence encodes CASSPDLAYGYTF. The chain joins TRBV12-3 or TRBV12-4 to TRBJ1-2; D is unclear. The CDR3 is 13 amino acids. Trimming removed 5 bases at V and 4 bases at J, with 11 bases between.

The V and J genes are TRBV10-3 and TRBJ1-3; D call uncertain. The V and J ends lost 0 bases and 6 bases respectively, with 12 bases between them. The CDR3 has 15 amino acids. Germline V gives CDR1 ENHRY, CDR2 SYGVKD. DNA for the CDR3: TGTGCCATCAGTGAGTCAGCTGTTCGGGTAAACACCATATATTTT. Translation: CAISESAVRVNTIYF.

The gene calls are TRBV6-6 and TRBJ2-3; 10 nucleotides agree with TRBD2. The CDR3 length is 14 residues. J gave up 1 base and V 5 bases, and 0 bases lay outside the gene matches. Germline V CDR1 and CDR2: MNHNY, SVGAGI (reference sequence). The DNA of the CDR3 is TGTGCCAGCAGTCTAGCGGGAGGCACAGATACGCAGTATTTT. It is translated as CASSLAGGTDTQYF.

This rearrangement joins TRBV15 to TRBJ2-1, with 11 bases identical to TRBD2. After removal of 7 bases from V and 7 bases from J, the junction contained 12 bases not matched to a gene. The germline V gene encodes CDR1 LNHNV and CDR2 YYDKDF (reference sequence). This CDR3 contains 16 residues. The CDR3 nucleotides are TGTGCCACCAACCCTGAGGCTAGCGGGAGGTATAATGAGCAGTTCTTC. Its translation: CATNPEASGRYNEQFF.

J is TRBJ2-1 and V is TRBV19; 8 nucleotides match TRBD1. The CDR3 is 15 residues long. With V trimmed by 5 bases and J by 6 bases, 9 bases remained unmatched. Germline values: CDR1 LNHDA, CDR2 SQIVND (reference sequence). DNA of the CDR3: TGTGCCAGTAGTGAAGGACAGGGATATAGCAATGAGCAGTTCTTC. Protein: CASSEGQGYSNEQFF.

This chain links TRBV19 with TRBJ1-5; 7 nucleotides match TRBD1. CDR1 LNHDA and CDR2 SQIVND come from the germline V gene (reference sequence). The length of the CDR3 is 14 residues. J gave up 6 bases and V 3 bases, and 5 bases lay outside the gene matches. The CDR3 nucleotides are TGTGCCAGTAGTATCAGGGGGGCAGGTCAGCCCCAGCATTTT. Its translation is CASSIRGAGQPQHF.

The J gene is TRBJ1-4, the V gene TRBV7-2; no reliable D call. The CDR3 totals 16 residues. V shed 1 base and J shed 0 bases, with 9 bases lying between them. Germline V lookup: CDR1 SGHTA, CDR2 FQGNSA. CDR3 sequence: CASSLVRFATNEKLFF. CDR3 nucleotide sequence: TGTGCCAGCAGCTTAGTGAGGTTTGCAACTAATGAAAAACTGTTTTTT.

This chain joins TRBV7-3 and TRBJ2-2; D is perhaps TRBD1 (5 bases). V dropped 1 base and J dropped 0 bases, with 9 bases sitting between them. This CDR3 region has 16 residues. CDR1 is SGHTA, CDR2 FQGTGA, per germline. DNA for the CDR3: TGTGCCAGCAGCTTAAATCAGGGTTCGAACACCGGGGAGCTGTTTTTT. Translating gives CASSLNQGSNTGELFF.

The rearrangement joins TRBV6-5 to TRBJ1-5, with TRBD1 matching over 10 bases. CDR3 length equals 15 residues. J gave up 7 bases and V 4 bases, and 7 bases lay outside the gene matches. Germline lookup yields CDR1 MNHEY and CDR2 SVGAGI. CDR3 amino acids: CASSFRQGAHQPQHF. CDR3 nucleotides: TGTGCCAGCAGTTTTCGACAGGGGGCCCACCAGCCCCAGCATTTT.

This chain connects TRBV2 to TRBJ2-7, with a tentative D call TRBD1 (6 bases). CDR3 size: 13 residues. V was trimmed by 6 bases and J by 5 bases, leaving 14 bases between them. Germline V gene data show CDR1 as SNHLY and CDR2 as FYNNEI. The CDR3 loop is CASRDSPFDEQYF. DNA of the CDR3: TGTGCCAGCAGGGACAGTCCCTTCGACGAGCAGTACTTC.

This clone showed up just a few times. The J gene is TRBJ1-3, the V gene TRBV6-5, with D unclear. The germline V gene has CDR1 MNHEY and CDR2 SVGAGI. Deletions cut 4 bases from V and 0 bases from J, with 10 bases between. The CDR3 spans 15 residues. CDR3 nucleotide sequence: TGTGCCAGCAGTTTTTACAGCCCCTCTGGAAACACCATATATTTT. Translated: CASSFYSPSGNTIYF.